This T cell receptor beta chain was recovered during a study of shared clonotypes between healthy human individuals. Findings of the study overall: Since donors were few, the genetic and exposure-history diversity represented was limited. Sharing across four donors was highest in naive CD4 (approximately 5%) and lowest in memory CD8 (roughly 0.4%). Generation probabilities were higher for clonotypes shared across all four sorted-subset donors than for unshared ones.

Germline CDR1 and CDR2: ENHRY and SYGVKD. Trimming took off 8 bases at V and 4 bases at J, with 15 bases between the two ends. The CDR3 covers 13 residues. Positive CCR7 selection of CD45RO-negative cells yielded the naive CD8 cells, and terminally differentiated effector memory CD45RA+ cells were excluded. Of note for this clone: Its antigen is not identified.

Clones were sequenced by immunoSEQ multiplex PCR, and TCRdb holds only the in-frame ones, with some missing. The table has 630,000 or so clones, roughly 98% seen once. The sequenced sample was naive CD8+ T cells sorted from blood. The chain employs TRBV10-3 and TRBJ2-7; D unclear. The receptor was derived from a man aged 30 to 39 in good health. The CDR3 coding sequence is TGTGCCATCTCCAGCGTAAGAGTGTACGAGCAGTACTTC. This sequence encodes CAISSVRVYEQYF.